This T cell receptor beta chain was found in a study of blood T cells in healthy people across ages. Study-level information: About one barcoded TCR beta cDNA was captured per two T cells. The study's findings and limits: Expanded clonotype changes were possibly confounded by unknown donor CMV status. Comparison with aged donors showed that long-lived donors had more naive CD4+ cells and higher diversity.

The germline gives CDR1 SGHTA, CDR2 FQGNSA. This CDR3 is built from 14 residues. Trimming took off 1 base at V and 4 bases at J, with 10 bases between the two ends. The second PCR ran roughly 7 to 12 cycles with a sample-barcoded 5' primer and J-beta primers. TCRdb redid the calling of the 5' RACE reads with MiXCR, one entry per CDR3 protein. The sample yields about 640,000 distinct CDR3 sequences, roughly 50% seen once. To note about this clonotype: Its target is not known. A much larger clone sits a single nucleotide away, making a read error possible.

The chain couples TRBV7-2 to TRBJ2-5, with D hard to call. Sequencing was carried out using blood. The sequence came from a man in his fifties or sixties in good health. In nucleotides, the CDR3 is TGTGCCAGCAGCTTAGGCTACAGCCGAGAGACCCAGTACTTC. The encoded protein is CASSLGYSRETQYF.